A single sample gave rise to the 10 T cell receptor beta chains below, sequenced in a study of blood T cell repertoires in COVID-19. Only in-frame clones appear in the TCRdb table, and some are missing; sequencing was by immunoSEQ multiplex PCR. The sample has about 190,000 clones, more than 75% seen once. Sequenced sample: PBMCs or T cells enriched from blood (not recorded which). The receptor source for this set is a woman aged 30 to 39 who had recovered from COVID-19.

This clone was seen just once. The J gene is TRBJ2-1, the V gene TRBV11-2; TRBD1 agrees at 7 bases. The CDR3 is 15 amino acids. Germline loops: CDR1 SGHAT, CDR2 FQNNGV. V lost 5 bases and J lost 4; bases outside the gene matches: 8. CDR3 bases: TGTGCCAGCAGCCCCCGGGACAGCTATTACAATGAGCAGTTCTTC. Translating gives CASSPRDSYYNEQFF.

The CDR3 DNA follows: TGTGCCAGCAGTCCGGGACACTTCTACGAGCAGTACTTC. Protein: CASSPGHFYEQYF. The chain carries TRBV12-3 or TRBV12-4 and TRBJ2-7; a possible D gene is TRBD1 (6 bases). The CDR3 is 13 residues long. Trimming shortened V by 5 bases and J by 3 bases, and 11 bases separated the two germline ends.

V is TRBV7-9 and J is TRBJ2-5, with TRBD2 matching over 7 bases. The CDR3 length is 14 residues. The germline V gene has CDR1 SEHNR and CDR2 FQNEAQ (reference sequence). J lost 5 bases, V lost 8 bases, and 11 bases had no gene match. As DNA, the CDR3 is TGTGCCAGCCGGACGGGGGAGGGCTTGGAGACCCAGTACTTC. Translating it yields CASRTGEGLETQYF.

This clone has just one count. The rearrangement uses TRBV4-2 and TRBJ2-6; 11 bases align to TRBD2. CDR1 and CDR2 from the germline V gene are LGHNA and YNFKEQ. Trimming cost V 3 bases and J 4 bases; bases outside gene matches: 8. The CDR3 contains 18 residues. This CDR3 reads CASSHLSGRAAGANVLTF. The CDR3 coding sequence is TGTGCCAGCAGCCACCTTAGCGGGAGGGCCGCGGGGGCCAACGTCCTGACTTTC.

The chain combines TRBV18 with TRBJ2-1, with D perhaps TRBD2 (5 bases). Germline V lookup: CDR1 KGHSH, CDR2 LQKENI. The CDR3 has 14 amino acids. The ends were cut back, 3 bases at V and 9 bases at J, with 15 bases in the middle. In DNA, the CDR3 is TGTGCCAGCTCACCGGAGTCGGCGGGTGCTGAGCAGTTCTTC. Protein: CASSPESAGAEQFF.

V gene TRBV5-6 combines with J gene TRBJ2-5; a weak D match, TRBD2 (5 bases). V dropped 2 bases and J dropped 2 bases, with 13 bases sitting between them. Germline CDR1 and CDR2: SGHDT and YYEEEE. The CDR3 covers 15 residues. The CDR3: CASSFGGLIQETQYF. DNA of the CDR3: TGTGCCAGCAGCTTTGGCGGGCTAATACAAGAGACCCAGTACTTC.

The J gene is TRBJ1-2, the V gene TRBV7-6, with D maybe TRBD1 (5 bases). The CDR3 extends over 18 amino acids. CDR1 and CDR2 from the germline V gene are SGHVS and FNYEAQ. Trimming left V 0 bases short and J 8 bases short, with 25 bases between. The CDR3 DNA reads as TGTGCCAGCAGCTTAGCGCTCTGGGGCGCCGGGCAGTCCGAAGGCTACACCTTC. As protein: CASSLALWGAGQSEGYTF.

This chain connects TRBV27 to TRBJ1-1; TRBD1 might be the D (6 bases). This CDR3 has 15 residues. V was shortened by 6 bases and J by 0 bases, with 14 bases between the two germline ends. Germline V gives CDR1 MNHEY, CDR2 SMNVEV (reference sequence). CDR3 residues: CASRSGGGMNTEAFF. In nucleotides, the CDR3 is TGTGCCAGCAGATCCGGTGGGGGCATGAACACTGAAGCTTTCTTT.

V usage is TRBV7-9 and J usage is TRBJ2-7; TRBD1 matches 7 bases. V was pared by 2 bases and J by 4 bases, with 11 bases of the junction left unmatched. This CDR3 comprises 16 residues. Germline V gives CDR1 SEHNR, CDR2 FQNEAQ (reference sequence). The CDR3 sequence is CASSLTSRQGSYEQYF. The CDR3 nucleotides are TGTGCCAGCAGCTTAACCTCGCGACAGGGATCATACGAGCAGTACTTC. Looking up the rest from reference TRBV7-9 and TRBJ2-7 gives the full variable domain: DTGVSQNPRHKITKRGQNVTFRCDPISEHNRLYWYRQTLGQGPEFLTYFQNEAQLEKSRLLSDRFSAERPKGSFSTLEIQRTEQGDSAMYLCASSLTSRQGSYEQYFGPGTRLTVT.

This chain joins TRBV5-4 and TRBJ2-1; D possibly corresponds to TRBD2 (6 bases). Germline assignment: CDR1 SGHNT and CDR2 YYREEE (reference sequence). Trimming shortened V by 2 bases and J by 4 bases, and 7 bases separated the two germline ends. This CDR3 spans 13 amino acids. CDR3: CASSLGTYNEQFF. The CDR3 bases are TGTGCCAGCAGCTTAGGGACTTACAATGAGCAGTTCTTC.